This T cell receptor (beta chain) was captured by sequencing in a study of a mutant IDH1 vaccine in newly diagnosed glioma. As to time point: baseline, week 1 (first vaccination visit). Treatment defined: pre-vaccination baseline after standard-of-care therapy. Produced via immunoSEQ multiplex PCR; TCRdb's table is partial and in-frame only. The sample contains 85,000 to 100,000 clones, approximately 90% of which appear only once. This clone came up a few times. Germline V gene data show CDR1 as SNHLY and CDR2 as FYNNEI. This CDR3 is 12 amino acids long. J gave up 5 bases and V 7 bases, and 4 bases lay outside the gene matches.

The chain is built from TRBV2 and TRBJ2-5; 7 bases fit TRBD2. The sequence came from a woman between 50 and 59 years old with glioma. The sample consisted of PBMCs, taken from a glioma patient treated with radiotherapy, temozolomide or both. The CDR3 region is CASNQGGETQYF. As DNA, the CDR3 is TGTGCCAGCAATCAGGGAGGGGAGACCCAGTACTTC.